Listed below are T cell receptor beta chains from one sample, sequenced in a study of T cell repertoires in cytomegalovirus infection. TCRdb re-called the reads through MiXCR, storing one row per CDR3 protein. The repertoire has some 300,000 distinct CDR3 sequences, 9.6% of them found once; the top ten carry around 2.5%. Sequencing was performed on PBMCs. All receptors come from a human donor in good health (CMV status not recorded). Some clones in this sample may be carry-over from other donors' samples. Each CDR3 is given with its conserved first and last residue. D genes are given only for firm matches. Clone size, where shown, is once, few, many, or a class for clones that have expanded.

len,d_gene,v_gene,abundance,j_gene,CDR3aa,CDR3nt
14,TRBD1,TRBV20-1,many,TRBJ1-6,CSADSTGIQSPLHF,TGCAGTGCCGACTCGACAGGGATACAGTCACCCCTCCACTTT
13,.,TRBV6-2/TRBV6-3,many,TRBJ1-2,CASSPGGGYGYTF,TGTGCCAGCAGCCCCGGGGGGGGCTATGGCTACACCTTC
17,.,TRBV7-9,many,TRBJ2-3,CASSILGQQRSTDTQYF,TGTGCCAGCTCAATCCTCGGGCAGCAGAGAAGCACAGATACGCAGTATTTT
15,.,TRBV12-3/TRBV12-4,.,TRBJ1-5,CASSPGYYSNQPQHF,TGTGCCAGCAGCCCGGGATATTATAGCAATCAGCCCCAGCATTTT
13,.,TRBV20-1,few,TRBJ2-1,CSAKDHSYNEQFF,TGCAGTGCTAAAGACCATTCCTACAATGAGCAGTTCTTC
15,TRBD1,TRBV6-1,many,TRBJ2-6,CATATGGSGANVLTF,TGTGCCACCGCGACAGGGGGTTCGGGGGCCAACGTCCTGACTTTC
17,TRBD1,TRBV20-1,many,TRBJ2-4,CSYLNPPGGLAKNIQYF,TGCAGTTACCTAAACCCTCCAGGGGGCCTAGCCAAAAACATTCAGTACTTC
14,TRBD1,TRBV7-9,many,TRBJ1-1,CASSSTTGGREAFF,TGTGCCAGCAGCTCAACGACAGGGGGCCGAGAAGCTTTCTTT
13,.,TRBV15,many,TRBJ2-3,CATSRDWEDTQYF,TGTGCCACCAGCAGAGATTGGGAAGATACGCAGTATTTT
17,.,TRBV6-2/TRBV6-3,many,TRBJ2-1,CASSYSRGGPTYNEQFF,TGTGCCAGCAGTTACTCGAGGGGGGGCCCGACCTACAATGAGCAGTTCTTC
12,TRBD1,TRBV28,many,TRBJ2-1,CASSLGQGRQFF,TGTGCCAGCAGTTTGGGACAGGGAAGGCAGTTCTTC
15,TRBD1,TRBV14,few,TRBJ2-1,CASSPDRVKGNEQFF,TGTGCCAGCAGCCCGGACAGGGTCAAGGGGAATGAGCAGTTCTTC
14,.,TRBV19,many,TRBJ2-2,CASSLPGYTGELFF,TGTGCCAGTAGTCTTCCAGGGTACACCGGGGAGCTGTTTTTT
12,.,TRBV7-2,many,TRBJ2-1,CASSFSGYEQFF,TGTGCCAGCAGCTTTTCGGGCTATGAGCAGTTCTTC
12,.,TRBV29-1,.,TRBJ1-5,CSAAMSGQPQHF,TGCAGCGCAGCCATGTCAGGACAGCCCCAGCATTTT
12,.,TRBV7-2,many,TRBJ1-1,CASSPGLGEAFF,TGTGCCAGCAGCCCCGGACTGGGTGAAGCTTTCTTT
13,TRBD1,TRBV10-3,many,TRBJ1-4,CAITGDRDEKLFF,TGTGCCATCACAGGGGACAGGGATGAAAAACTGTTTTTT
14,.,TRBV7-9,many,TRBJ1-2,CASIVTFSNYGYTF,TGTGCCAGCATCGTGACCTTCTCTAACTATGGCTACACCTTC
15,TRBD2,TRBV20-1,many,TRBJ2-3,CSGPGPSGGPHTQYF,TGCAGTGGCCCAGGGCCTAGCGGGGGCCCTCATACGCAGTATTTT
12,.,TRBV7-9,many,TRBJ1-2,CASSRERGGYTF,TGTGCCAGCAGCCGTGAAAGGGGGGGCTACACCTTC
13,.,TRBV12-3/TRBV12-4,many,TRBJ1-1,CASRLGRVTEAFF,TGTGCCAGCCGTTTGGGCCGTGTCACTGAAGCTTTCTTT
16,.,TRBV15,few,TRBJ2-1,CATSRKGSLVYNEQFF,TGTGCCACCAGCAGGAAGGGGTCCCTAGTTTACAATGAGCAGTTCTTC